A single sample gave rise to the 18 T cell receptor beta chains below, sequenced in a study of CD8+ T cells in alopecia areata. Sample treatment: oral pan-JAK inhibitor, 5-10 mg twice daily. RNA extraction and reverse transcription yielded cDNA as sequencing template. This table comes from immunoSEQ multiplex PCR, and its TCRdb copy is limited to in-frame clones, with some not included. Here the sample spans more than 90,000 clones, approximately 66% being singletons. Material: CD8+ T cells sorted from blood, obtained at week 4, from a patient treated with tofacitinib. These receptors were collected from a human donor with alopecia areata.

In its sample, this clone was seen once. The chain recombines TRBV5-4 with TRBJ2-7; the match to TRBD1 covers 7 bases. Looked up from germline, CDR1 is SGHNT and CDR2 is YYREEE (reference sequence). This CDR3 has 15 amino acids. Trimming at V came to 4 bases and at J to 0 bases, leaving 7 bases not matched to a gene. CDR3 sequence (DNA): TGTGCCAGCAGCCCTCAGACAGGGAGCTCCTACGAGCAGTACTTC. Translated: CASSPQTGSSYEQYF.

In this sample, this clone turned up a few times. The chain links TRBV27 to TRBJ2-2, with 9 bases aligning to TRBD2. CDR3 size: 15 residues. The germline V gene encodes CDR1 MNHEY and CDR2 SMNVEV (reference sequence). After removal of 3 bases from V and 5 bases from J, the junction contained 4 bases not matched to a gene. This CDR3 reads CASSFGLAPTGELFF. Here the CDR3 DNA reads TGTGCCAGCAGTTTCGGACTAGCGCCTACCGGGGAGCTGTTTTTT.

The chain links TRBV4-1 to TRBJ2-7; D gene unclear. CDR1 and CDR2 (germline): MGHRA, YSYEKL. Trimming left V 3 bases short and J 5 bases short, with 11 bases between. CDR3 length: 13 residues. The CDR3 loop is CASSQPAEDEQYF. In DNA, the CDR3 is TGCGCCAGCAGCCAGCCGGCCGAGGACGAGCAGTACTTC.

This chain links TRBV6-6 with TRBJ2-3; D ambiguous. V lost 5 bases, J lost 8 bases, and 11 bases lay in between. Germline V gene lookup returns CDR1 MNHNY and CDR2 SVGAGI (reference sequence). The CDR3 contains 12 residues. The CDR3: CASSPGTTTQYF. The DNA of the CDR3 is TGTGCCAGCAGTCCCGGTACGACTACGCAGTATTTT.

The chain employs TRBV27 and TRBJ2-7; TRBD2 matches at 7 bases. The CDR3 has 13 amino acids. Germline CDR1 MNHEY, CDR2 SMNVEV (reference sequence). Trimming took 4 bases from V and 6 from J; bases not matched to a gene: 6. The CDR3 region has the DNA TGTGCCAGCAGTTGGGCGGGAGCCCTCGAGCAGTACTTC. It yields the protein CASSWAGALEQYF.

The chain links TRBV7-2 to TRBJ1-2; D might be TRBD1 (6 bases). The ends were cut back, 6 bases at V and 8 bases at J, with 16 bases in the middle. The CDR3 sequence is 13 residues long. Germline values: CDR1 SGHTA, CDR2 FQGNSA. The CDR3 DNA reads TGTGCCAGCAGTTACAGGGTTGGCTTAGGCTACACCTTC. It yields the protein CASSYRVGLGYTF.

V is TRBV7-9 and J is TRBJ1-4; TRBD1 is a possible D gene (5 bases). Trimming took off 5 bases at V and 4 bases at J, with 17 bases between the two ends. The CDR3 is 16 amino acids. The germline V gene has CDR1 SEHNR and CDR2 FQNEAQ (reference sequence). CDR3: CASSVGTLGFNEKLFF. CDR3 DNA sequence: TGTGCCAGCAGCGTCGGGACCCTGGGTTTTAATGAAAAACTGTTTTTT.

The chain employs TRBV27 and TRBJ1-2; D is possibly TRBD1 (5 bases). V was shortened by 2 bases and J by 7 bases, with 14 bases between the two germline ends. CDR1 MNHEY and CDR2 SMNVEV come from the germline V gene (reference sequence). This CDR3 region has 14 residues. CDR3 protein: CASSLGAGRLGYTF. CDR3 in DNA: TGTGCCAGCAGTTTAGGGGCAGGGCGACTTGGCTACACCTTC.

This clone was recorded many times. The V and J genes are TRBV6-5 and TRBJ2-2; D unclear. Per the germline V gene, CDR1 is MNHEY and CDR2 is SVGAGI. This CDR3 region has 14 residues. The germline V and J ends were trimmed by 2 bases and 2 bases, with 6 bases remaining between them. CDR3 sequence reads: CASSYDTNTGELFF. For the CDR3, the DNA is TGTGCCAGCAGTTACGACACTAACACCGGGGAGCTGTTTTTT.

The genes are TRBV25-1 and TRBJ2-5; D ambiguous. With the DNA end fitting TRBJ2-7 better, the J assignment may be wrong. In germline, CDR1 is MGHDK, CDR2 SYGVNS. The CDR3 length is 14 residues. This CDR3 is CASSESNYRDEQYF. CDR3 bases: TGTGCCAGCAGTGAATCCAACTATCGGGACGAGCAGTACTTC.

This clone was found a few times. J is TRBJ1-2 and V is TRBV2, with D unclear. Trimming left V 2 bases short and J 4 bases short, with 8 bases between. CDR1 and CDR2 (germline): SNHLY, FYNNEI. The CDR3 consists of 13 residues. CDR3: CASSERTVYGYTF. CDR3 DNA sequence: TGTGCCAGCAGTGAAAGGACGGTCTATGGCTACACCTTC.

The V and J genes are TRBV29-1 and TRBJ2-2; D gene unclear. The CDR3 runs 13 residues. The germline V gene has CDR1 SQVTM and CDR2 ANQGSEA. V was shortened by 4 bases and J by 3 bases, with 9 bases between the two germline ends. CDR3 sequence reads: CSVGYSYTGELFF. The CDR3 DNA sequence: TGCAGCGTTGGTTACAGCTACACCGGGGAGCTGTTTTTT.

In nucleotides, the CDR3 is TGTGCCAGCAGCTTTGTGGGGGCCGGGCCTAGCACAGATACGCAGTATTTT. Translating gives CASSFVGAGPSTDTQYF. The V call is TRBV7-9, the J call TRBJ2-3; possible D gene TRBD1, 6 bases. Germline CDR1 and CDR2: SEHNR and FQNEAQ (reference sequence). The length of the CDR3 is 17 residues. Trimming shortened V by 3 bases and J by 0 bases, and 16 bases separated the two germline ends.

This rearrangement joins TRBV5-6 to TRBJ1-5, with D possibly matching TRBD1 (6 bases). The CDR3 consists of 14 residues. Trimming took 3 bases from V and 4 from J, leaving 11 bases between them. Germline CDR1 and CDR2: SGHDT and YYEEEE. The CDR3 is CASSSRTENQPQHF. CDR3 nucleotide sequence: TGTGCCAGCAGCTCGAGGACAGAAAATCAGCCCCAGCATTTT. Full variable domain (remainder filled in from reference TRBV5-6 and TRBJ1-5): DAGVTQSPTHLIKTRGQQVTLRCSPKSGHDTVSWYQQALGQGPQFIFQYYEEEERQRGNFPDRFSGHQFPNYSSELNVNALLLGDSALYLCASSSRTENQPQHFGDGTRLSIL.

The chain carries TRBV27 and TRBJ1-1; TRBD1 aligns across 10 bases. Germline assignment: CDR1 MNHEY and CDR2 SMNVEV (reference sequence). With 4 bases clipped from V and 4 bases from J, the junction kept 3 bases outside the gene matches. The CDR3 spans 14 residues. The CDR3 spells CASSWGQGFTEAFF. Written as DNA, the CDR3 is TGTGCCAGCAGTTGGGGACAGGGGTTCACTGAAGCTTTCTTT.

This chain uses TRBV6-5 with TRBJ2-5; no clear D. Matching the DNA end better, TRBJ2-7 makes the J call doubtful. CDR3 length: 13 amino acids. The germline V gene encodes CDR1 MNHEY and CDR2 SVGAGI. CDR3 DNA: TGTGCCAGCAGTTACTCGAGATACTACGAGCAGTACTTC. Protein product: CASSYSRYYEQYF.

The chain is built from TRBV27 and TRBJ2-7; maybe TRBD1 (6 bases). V lost 0 bases to trimming and J lost 4 bases, with 10 bases between them. The length of the CDR3 is 14 residues. CDR1 and CDR2 from the germline V gene are MNHEY and SMNVEV (reference sequence). Written as DNA, the CDR3 is TGTGCCAGCAGTTTATCTACAGGGCCGTACGAGCAGTACTTC. Translation gives CASSLSTGPYEQYF.

The chain joins TRBV27 to TRBJ2-7; D unresolved. CDR3 length: 14 residues. Trimming removed 4 bases from V and 10 bases from J, with 20 bases in between. Per the germline V gene, CDR1 is MNHEY and CDR2 is SMNVEV (reference sequence). The CDR3 loop reads CASSSKPYFGEQYF. DNA for the CDR3: TGTGCCAGCAGTTCCAAACCGTATTTTGGGGAACAGTACTTC.